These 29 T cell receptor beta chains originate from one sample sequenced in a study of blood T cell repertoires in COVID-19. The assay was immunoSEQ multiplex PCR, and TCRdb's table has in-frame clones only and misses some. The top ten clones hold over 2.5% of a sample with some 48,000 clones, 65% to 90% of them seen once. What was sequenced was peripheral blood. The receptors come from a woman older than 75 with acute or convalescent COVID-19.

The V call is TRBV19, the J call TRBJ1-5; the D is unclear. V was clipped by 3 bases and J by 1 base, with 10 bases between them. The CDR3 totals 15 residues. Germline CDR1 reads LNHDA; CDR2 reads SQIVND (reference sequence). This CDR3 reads CASSIISGSNQPQHF. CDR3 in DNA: TGTGCCAGTAGTATCATCAGCGGGAGCAATCAGCCCCAGCATTTT.

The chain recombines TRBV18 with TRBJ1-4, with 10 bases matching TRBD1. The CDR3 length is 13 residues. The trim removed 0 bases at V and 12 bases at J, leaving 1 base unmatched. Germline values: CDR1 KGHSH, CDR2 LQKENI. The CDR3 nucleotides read TGTGCCAGCTCACCACCAGGGACAGGGGAACTGTTTTTT. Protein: CASSPPGTGELFF. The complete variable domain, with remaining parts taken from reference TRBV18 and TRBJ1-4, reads NAGVMQNPRHLVRRRGQEARLRCSPMKGHSHVYWYRQLPEEGLKFMVYLQKENIIDESGMPKERFSAEFPKEGPSILRIQQVVRGDSAAYFCASSPPGTGELFFGSGTQLSVL.

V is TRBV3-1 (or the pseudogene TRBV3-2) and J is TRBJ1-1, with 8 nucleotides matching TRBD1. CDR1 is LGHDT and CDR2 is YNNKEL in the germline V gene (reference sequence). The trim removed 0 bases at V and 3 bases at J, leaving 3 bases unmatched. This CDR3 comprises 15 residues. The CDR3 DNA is TGTGCCAGCAGCCAAGATCAGGGGGCGGACACTGAAGCTTTCTTT. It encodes CASSQDQGADTEAFF.

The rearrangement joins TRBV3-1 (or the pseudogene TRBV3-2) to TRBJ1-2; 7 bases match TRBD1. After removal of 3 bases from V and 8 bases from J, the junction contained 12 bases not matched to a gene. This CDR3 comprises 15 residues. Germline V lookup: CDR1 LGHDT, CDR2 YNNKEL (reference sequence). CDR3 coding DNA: TGTGCCAGCAGCCACGGGGTGGAGGGGGCCAGAGGCTACACCTTC. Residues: CASSHGVEGARGYTF.

The CDR3 spells CASSSDKQETQYF. The CDR3 coding sequence is TGCGCCAGCAGCTCCGACAAGCAAGAGACCCAGTACTTC. V gene TRBV5-1 combines with J gene TRBJ2-5; D remains unclear. This CDR3 comprises 13 residues. V lost 3 bases, J lost 2 bases, and 8 bases lay in between. Looked up from germline, CDR1 is SGHRS and CDR2 is YFSETQ. The variable domain in full, with the rest retrieved from reference TRBV5-1 and TRBJ2-5, is KAGVTQTPRYLIKTRGQQVTLSCSPISGHRSVSWYQQTPGQGLQFLFEYFSETQRNKGNFPGRFSGRQFSNSRSEMNVSTLELGDSALYLCASSSDKQETQYFGPGTRLLVL.

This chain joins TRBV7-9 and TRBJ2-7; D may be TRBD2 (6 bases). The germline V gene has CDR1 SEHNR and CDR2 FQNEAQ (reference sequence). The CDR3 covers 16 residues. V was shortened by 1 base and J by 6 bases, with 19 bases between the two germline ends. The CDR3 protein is CASSLGVGGTSSEQYF. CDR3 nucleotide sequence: TGTGCCAGCAGCTTAGGAGTTGGAGGGACTTCGAGCGAGCAGTACTTC.

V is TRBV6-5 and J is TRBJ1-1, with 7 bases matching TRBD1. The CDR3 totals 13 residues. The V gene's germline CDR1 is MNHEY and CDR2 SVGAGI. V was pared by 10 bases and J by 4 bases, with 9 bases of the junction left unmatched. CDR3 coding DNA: TGTGCCACCCAGGGACAGCCTTCCACTGAAGCTTTCTTT. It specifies CATQGQPSTEAFF.

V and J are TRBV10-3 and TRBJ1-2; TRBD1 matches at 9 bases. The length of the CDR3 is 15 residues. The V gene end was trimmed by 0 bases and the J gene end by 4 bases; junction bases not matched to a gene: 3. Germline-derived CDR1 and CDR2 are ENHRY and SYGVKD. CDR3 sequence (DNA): TGTGCCATCAGTGAGTCACAGGGGGCCTCCTATGGCTACACCTTC. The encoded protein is CAISESQGASYGYTF.

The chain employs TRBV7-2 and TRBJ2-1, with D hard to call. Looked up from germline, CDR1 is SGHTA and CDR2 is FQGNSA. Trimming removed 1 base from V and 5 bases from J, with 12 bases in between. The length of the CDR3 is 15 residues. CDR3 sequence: CASSLGGLIHNEQFF. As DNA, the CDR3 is TGTGCCAGCAGCTTAGGAGGCCTCATTCACAATGAGCAGTTCTTC. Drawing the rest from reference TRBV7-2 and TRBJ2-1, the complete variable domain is GAGVSQSPSNKVTEKGKDVELRCDPISGHTALYWYRQSLGQGLEFLIYFQGNSAPDKSGLPSDRFSAERTGGSVSTLTIQRTQQEDSAVYLCASSLGGLIHNEQFFGPGTRLTVL.

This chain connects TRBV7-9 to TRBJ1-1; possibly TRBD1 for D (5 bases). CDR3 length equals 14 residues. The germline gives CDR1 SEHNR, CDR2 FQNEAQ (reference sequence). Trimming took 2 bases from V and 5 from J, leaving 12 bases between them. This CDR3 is CASSLPGGGTEAFF. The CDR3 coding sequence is TGTGCCAGCAGCTTACCTGGGGGAGGGACTGAAGCTTTCTTT.

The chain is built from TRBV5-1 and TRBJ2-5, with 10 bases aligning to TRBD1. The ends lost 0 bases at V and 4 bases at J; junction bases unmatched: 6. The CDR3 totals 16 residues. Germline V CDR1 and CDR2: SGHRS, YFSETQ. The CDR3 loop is CASSLGGTGVGETQYF. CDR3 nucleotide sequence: TGCGCCAGCAGCTTGGGGGGGACAGGGGTTGGAGAGACCCAGTACTTC.

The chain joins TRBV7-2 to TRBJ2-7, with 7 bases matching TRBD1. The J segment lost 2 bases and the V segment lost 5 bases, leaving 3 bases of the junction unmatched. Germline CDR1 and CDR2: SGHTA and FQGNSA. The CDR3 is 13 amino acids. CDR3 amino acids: CASSLGTAYEQYF. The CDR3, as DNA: TGTGCCAGCAGCCTCGGGACAGCCTACGAGCAGTACTTC. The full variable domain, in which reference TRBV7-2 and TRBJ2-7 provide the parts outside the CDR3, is GAGVSQSPSNKVTEKGKDVELRCDPISGHTALYWYRQSLGQGLEFLIYFQGNSAPDKSGLPSDRFSAERTGGSVSTLTIQRTQQEDSAVYLCASSLGTAYEQYFGPGTRLTVT.

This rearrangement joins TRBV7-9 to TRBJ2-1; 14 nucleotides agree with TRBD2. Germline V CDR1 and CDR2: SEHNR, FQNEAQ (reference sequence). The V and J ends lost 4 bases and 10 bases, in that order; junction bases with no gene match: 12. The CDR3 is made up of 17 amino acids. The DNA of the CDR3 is TGTGCCAGCAGCTCTCCCGGACTAGCGGGGGGCACAATGGAGCAGTTCTTC. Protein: CASSSPGLAGGTMEQFF.

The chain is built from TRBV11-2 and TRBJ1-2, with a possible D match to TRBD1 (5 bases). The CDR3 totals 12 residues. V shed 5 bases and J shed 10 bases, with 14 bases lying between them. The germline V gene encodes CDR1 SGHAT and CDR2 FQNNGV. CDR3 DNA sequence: TGTGCCAGCAGCGAGAGAGCAGGGAACTACACCTTC. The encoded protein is CASSERAGNYTF.

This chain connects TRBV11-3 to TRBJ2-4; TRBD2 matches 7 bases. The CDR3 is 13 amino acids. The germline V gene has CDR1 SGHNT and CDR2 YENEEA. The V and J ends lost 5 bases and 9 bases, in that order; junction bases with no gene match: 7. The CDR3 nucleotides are TGTGCCAGCAGCCCCGGGGGGTCTTCCATTCAGTACTTC. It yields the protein CASSPGGSSIQYF. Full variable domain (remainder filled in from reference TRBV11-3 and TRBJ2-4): EAGVVQSPRYKIIEKKQPVAFWCNPISGHNTLYWYLQNLGQGPELLIRYENEEAVDDSQLPKDRFSAERLKGVDSTLKIQPAELGDSAVYLCASSPGGSSIQYFGAGTRLSVL.

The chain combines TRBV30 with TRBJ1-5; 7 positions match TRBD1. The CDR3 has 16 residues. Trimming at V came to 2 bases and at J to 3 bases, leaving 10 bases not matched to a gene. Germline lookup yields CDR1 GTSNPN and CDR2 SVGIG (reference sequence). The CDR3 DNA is TGTGCCTGGAGTTCGACAGGGAGTGGGTTCAATCAGCCCCAGCATTTT. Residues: CAWSSTGSGFNQPQHF. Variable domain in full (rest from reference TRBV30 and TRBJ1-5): SQTIHQWPATLVQPVGSPLSLECTVEGTSNPNLYWYRQAAGRGLQLLFYSVGIGQISSEVPQNLSASRPQDRQFILSSKKLLLSDSGFYLCAWSSTGSGFNQPQHFGDGTRLSIL.

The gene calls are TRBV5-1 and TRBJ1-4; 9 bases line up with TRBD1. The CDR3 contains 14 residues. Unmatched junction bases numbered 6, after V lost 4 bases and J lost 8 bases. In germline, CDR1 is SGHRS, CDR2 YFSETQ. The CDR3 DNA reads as TGCGCCAGCAGCCCGGACAGGGGCGTAGAAAAACTGTTTTTT. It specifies CASSPDRGVEKLFF.

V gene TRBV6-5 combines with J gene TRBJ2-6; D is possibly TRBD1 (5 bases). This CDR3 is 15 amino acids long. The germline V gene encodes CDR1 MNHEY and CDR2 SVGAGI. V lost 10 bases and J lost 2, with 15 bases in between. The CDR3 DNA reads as TGTGCCACCCGGACAACACGTACTGGGGCCAACGTCCTGACTTTC. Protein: CATRTTRTGANVLTF.

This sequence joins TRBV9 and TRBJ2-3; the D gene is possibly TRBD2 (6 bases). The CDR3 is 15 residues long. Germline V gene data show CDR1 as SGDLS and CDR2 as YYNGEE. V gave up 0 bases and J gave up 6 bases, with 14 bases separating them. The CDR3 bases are TGTGCCAGCAGCGTAGAAGGCAGGGAGGCGGATACGCAGTATTTT. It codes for CASSVEGREADTQYF.

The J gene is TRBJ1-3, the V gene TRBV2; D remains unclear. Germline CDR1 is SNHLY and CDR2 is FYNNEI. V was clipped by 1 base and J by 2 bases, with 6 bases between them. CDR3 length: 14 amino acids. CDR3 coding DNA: TGTGCCAGCAGTGAAGTGGCAGCTGGAAACACCATATATTTT. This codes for CASSEVAAGNTIYF.

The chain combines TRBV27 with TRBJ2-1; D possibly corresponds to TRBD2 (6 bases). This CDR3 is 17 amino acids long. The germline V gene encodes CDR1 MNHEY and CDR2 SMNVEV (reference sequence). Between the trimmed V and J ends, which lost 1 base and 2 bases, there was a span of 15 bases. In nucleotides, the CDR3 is TGTGCCAGCAGTTTATTCCCTTCCGGGGGTGCCTACAATGAGCAGTTCTTC. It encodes CASSLFPSGGAYNEQFF.

The CDR3 reads CASKGQGNSPLHF. CDR3 nucleotides: TGTGCCAGCAAGGGGCAGGGGAATTCACCCCTCCACTTT. The V and J genes are TRBV25-1 and TRBJ1-6, with D possibly matching TRBD1 (6 bases). CDR3 length: 13 residues. The germline V gene encodes CDR1 MGHDK and CDR2 SYGVNS. The V gene lost 7 bases and the J gene lost 7 bases, with 11 bases spanning the gap.

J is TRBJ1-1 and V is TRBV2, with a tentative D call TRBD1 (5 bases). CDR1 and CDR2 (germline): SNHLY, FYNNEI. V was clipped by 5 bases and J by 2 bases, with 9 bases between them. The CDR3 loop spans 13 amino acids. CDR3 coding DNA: TGTGCCAGCAGTATTCAGGGTAACACTGAAGCTTTCTTT. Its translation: CASSIQGNTEAFF.

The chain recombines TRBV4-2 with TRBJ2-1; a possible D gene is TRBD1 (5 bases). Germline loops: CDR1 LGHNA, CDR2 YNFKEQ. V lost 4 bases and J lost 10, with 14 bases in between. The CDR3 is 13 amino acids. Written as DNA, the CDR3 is TGTGCCAGCAGCCGAGAAAGGGGATACGAGCAGTTCTTC. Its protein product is CASSRERGYEQFF.

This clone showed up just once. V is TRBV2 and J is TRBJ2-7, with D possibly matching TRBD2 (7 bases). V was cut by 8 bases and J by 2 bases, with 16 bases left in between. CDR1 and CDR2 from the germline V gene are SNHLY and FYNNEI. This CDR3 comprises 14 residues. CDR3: CASGGAPNPYEQYF. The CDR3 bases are TGTGCCAGCGGGGGGGCTCCAAACCCCTACGAGCAGTACTTC.

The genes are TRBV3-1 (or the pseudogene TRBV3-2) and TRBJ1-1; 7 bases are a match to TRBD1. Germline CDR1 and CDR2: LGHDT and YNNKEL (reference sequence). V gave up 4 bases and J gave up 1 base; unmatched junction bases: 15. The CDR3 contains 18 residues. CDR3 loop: CASSPDRELGWRNTEAFF. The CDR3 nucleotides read TGTGCCAGCAGCCCTGACAGGGAATTAGGCTGGAGGAACACTGAAGCTTTCTTT.

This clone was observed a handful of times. CDR3 sequence (DNA): TGTGCCAGCAGTGATGGGATCCAGGGGGCGGGAAACGTCTATGGCTACACCTTC. Translation: CASSDGIQGAGNVYGYTF. The chain combines TRBV6-1 with TRBJ1-2; 8 bases are a match to TRBD1. CDR1 is MNHNS, CDR2 SASEGT, per germline. CDR3 length: 18 amino acids. The V segment lost 3 bases and the J segment 4 bases; nucleotides outside the gene matches: 16.

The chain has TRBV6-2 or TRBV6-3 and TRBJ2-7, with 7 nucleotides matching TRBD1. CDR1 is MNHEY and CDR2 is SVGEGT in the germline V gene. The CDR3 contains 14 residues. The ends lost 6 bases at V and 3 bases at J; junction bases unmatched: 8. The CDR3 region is CASSYNRGGYEQYF. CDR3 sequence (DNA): TGTGCCAGCAGCTATAACAGGGGCGGCTACGAGCAGTACTTC.

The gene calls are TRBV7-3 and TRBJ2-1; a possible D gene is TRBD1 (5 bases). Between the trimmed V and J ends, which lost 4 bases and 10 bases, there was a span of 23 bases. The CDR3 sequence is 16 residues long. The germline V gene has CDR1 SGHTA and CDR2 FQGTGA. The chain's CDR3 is CASSSRLVRGSIEQFF. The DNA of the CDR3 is TGTGCCAGCAGCTCCCGCCTAGTTAGGGGTTCAATCGAGCAGTTCTTC. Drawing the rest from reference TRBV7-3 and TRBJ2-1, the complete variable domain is GAGVSQTPSNKVTEKGKYVELRCDPISGHTALYWYRQSLGQGPEFLIYFQGTGAADDSGLPNDRFFAVRPEGSVSTLKIQRTERGDSAVYLCASSSRLVRGSIEQFFGPGTRLTVL.